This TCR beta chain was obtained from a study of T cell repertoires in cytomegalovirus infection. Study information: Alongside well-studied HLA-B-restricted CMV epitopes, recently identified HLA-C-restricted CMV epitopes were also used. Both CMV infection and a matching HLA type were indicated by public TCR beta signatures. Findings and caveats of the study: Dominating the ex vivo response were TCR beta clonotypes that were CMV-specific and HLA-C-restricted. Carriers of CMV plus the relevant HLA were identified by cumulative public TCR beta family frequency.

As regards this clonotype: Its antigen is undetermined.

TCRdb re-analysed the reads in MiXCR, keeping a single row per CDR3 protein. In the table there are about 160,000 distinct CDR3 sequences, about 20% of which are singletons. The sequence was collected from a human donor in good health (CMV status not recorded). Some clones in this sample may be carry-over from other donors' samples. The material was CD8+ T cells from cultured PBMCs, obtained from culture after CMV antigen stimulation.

CDR3 DNA sequence: TGTGCCAGCAGTCCCGGAGGAAACAATGAGCAGTTCTTC. Protein sequence: CASSPGGNNEQFF. The V call is TRBV6-5, the J call TRBJ2-1, with D possibly TRBD2 on 5 matching bases. Per germline, CDR1 MNHEY and CDR2 SVGAGI. V was cut by 5 bases and J by 5 bases, with 10 bases left in between. CDR3 length: 13 residues.